This passage covers 7 T cell receptor beta chains from one sample sequenced in a study of cytomegalovirus exposure and HLA in healthy donors. In the PCR, 60 Vbeta and 13 Jbeta primers were used. The method was immunoSEQ multiplex PCR; TCRdb's version includes in-frame clones alone and lacks a portion of them. The sample has about 110,000 clones, around 73% seen once. Sample: PBMCs. Source of these receptors: a man aged 25-45 years in good health and CMV-seronegative.

CDR3 residues: CASSDRPRDTQYF. The CDR3 nucleotides are TGTGCCAGCAGTGACCGTCCGAGGGATACGCAGTATTTT. This sequence joins TRBV6-4 and TRBJ2-3; D ambiguous. The ends were cut back, 2 bases at V and 6 bases at J, with 9 bases in the middle. The CDR3 covers 13 residues. The germline V gene has CDR1 MRHNA and CDR2 SNTAGT.

This clone was detected only once. The gene calls are TRBV30 and TRBJ1-3; a possible D gene is TRBD1 (5 bases). CDR1 is GTSNPN and CDR2 is SVGIG in the germline V gene (reference sequence). V was clipped by 4 bases and J by 2 bases, with 9 bases between them. The CDR3 is 13 residues long. This CDR3 is CAWTPGAGNTIYF. The CDR3 bases are TGTGCCTGGACTCCGGGGGCTGGAAACACCATATATTTT. The full variable domain, its missing parts supplied by reference TRBV30 and TRBJ1-3, is SQTIHQWPATLVQPVGSPLSLECTVEGTSNPNLYWYRQAAGRGLQLLFYSVGIGQISSEVPQNLSASRPQDRQFILSSKKLLLSDSGFYLCAWTPGAGNTIYFGEGSWLTVV.

V gene TRBV6-5 combines with J gene TRBJ1-3; weak D call: TRBD1 (6 bases). The CDR3 is made up of 15 amino acids. Per the germline V gene, CDR1 is MNHEY and CDR2 is SVGAGI. The V end was cut by 11 bases, the J end by 0 bases, with 17 bases between. CDR3 amino acids: CACSRGLSSGNTIYF. Here the CDR3 DNA reads TGTGCCTGCTCCAGGGGCCTGAGCTCTGGAAACACCATATATTTT.

This rearrangement joins TRBV4-1 to TRBJ1-5; 9 nucleotides align to TRBD1. J lost 4 bases, V lost 5 bases, and 9 bases had no gene match. CDR1 and CDR2 (germline): MGHRA, YSYEKL. CDR3 length: 16 residues. CDR3 in DNA: TGCGCCAGCAGCGTGGGACAGGGTAATACAAATCAGCCCCAGCATTTT. As protein: CASSVGQGNTNQPQHF.

The chain employs TRBV2 and TRBJ1-2, with 7 bases matching TRBD1. V lost 1 base and J lost 7; bases outside the gene matches: 6. The germline V gene encodes CDR1 SNHLY and CDR2 FYNNEI. The CDR3 contains 14 residues. The CDR3 sequence: CASSEGRDRAGYTF. For the CDR3, the DNA is TGTGCCAGCAGTGAAGGACGGGACAGAGCTGGCTACACCTTC.

The V gene is TRBV19, the J gene TRBJ2-5; TRBD2 might be the D (7 bases). This CDR3 contains 13 residues. V was pared by 6 bases and J by 1 base, with 9 bases between. CDR1 and CDR2 from the germline V gene are LNHDA and SQIVND (reference sequence). CDR3 DNA: TGTGCCAGTAGCGGGGGGCTCCAAGAGACCCAGTACTTC. Translating it yields CASSGGLQETQYF. Full variable domain (remainder filled in from reference TRBV19 and TRBJ2-5): DGGITQSPKYLFRKEGQNVTLSCEQNLNHDAMYWYRQDPGQGLRLIYYSQIVNDFQKGDIAEGYSVSREKKESFPLTVTSAQKNPTAFYLCASSGGLQETQYFGPGTRLLVL.

V is TRBV7-9 and J is TRBJ2-1, with 11 bases matching TRBD2. The CDR3 totals 19 residues. Germline V gives CDR1 SEHNR, CDR2 FQNEAQ (reference sequence). The V and J ends lost 5 bases and 5 bases, in that order; junction bases with no gene match: 17. CDR3 DNA sequence: TGTGCCAGCAGCCAACTTCGCCCGGCTAGCGGGGGGACCGACAATGAGCAGTTCTTC. It codes for CASSQLRPASGGTDNEQFF.